A single sample is the source of the 5 T cell receptor beta chains below, sequenced in a study of Graves' ophthalmopathy and Graves' hyperthyroidism. As the template, RNA transcripts were used to amplify TCR beta CDR3 regions. Amplification began with first-round RT-PCR using HTBI primers, then second-round multiplex PCR was performed. MiXCR, applied by TCRdb to the multiplex PCR reads, yields one record per CDR3 protein. Among almost 750,000 distinct CDR3 sequences listed, around 40% were seen once. The sequenced sample was peripheral blood. Every receptor here comes from an adult man with Graves' ophthalmopathy.

There are many counts of this clonotype. J is TRBJ2-6 and V is TRBV7-9; tentatively, D is TRBD2 (6 bases). Trimming left V 4 bases short and J 0 bases short, with 25 bases between. Germline CDR1 is SEHNR and CDR2 is FQNEAQ (reference sequence). This CDR3 contains 21 residues. The CDR3 loop is CASSSLGAGMAGYSGANVLTF. The CDR3 region has the DNA TGTGCCAGCAGCTCATTAGGCGCGGGGATGGCGGGGTACTCTGGGGCCAACGTCCTGACTTTC.

Many counts were recorded for this clonotype. J is TRBJ1-2 and V is TRBV7-9, with D maybe TRBD1 (5 bases). V was pared by 8 bases and J by 2 bases, with 9 bases between. This CDR3 has 12 residues. Germline V gene lookup returns CDR1 SEHNR and CDR2 FQNEAQ (reference sequence). The CDR3 loop reads CASGHLNYGYTF. The DNA of the CDR3 is TGTGCCAGCGGACATCTGAACTATGGCTACACCTTC.

This chain uses TRBV29-1 with TRBJ2-2; D perhaps matches TRBD2 (6 bases). The CDR3 has 13 amino acids. Germline values: CDR1 SQVTM, CDR2 ANQGSEA. Trimming cost V 7 bases and J 1 base, with 10 bases left between them. The DNA for the CDR3 is TGCAGCGCCCACGGGGGGAACACCGGGGAGCTGTTTTTT. This encodes CSAHGGNTGELFF.

The chain has TRBV11-2 and TRBJ1-4; 7 bases are a match to TRBD1. The CDR3 extends over 15 amino acids. V shed 5 bases, J shed 5 bases, and the junction held 8 bases outside the gene matches. Germline V CDR1 and CDR2: SGHAT, FQNNGV. CDR3 DNA: TGTGCCAGCAGCGCACCCGGGACAGAGAATGAAAAACTGTTTTTT. It translates to CASSAPGTENEKLFF.

The sample holds many counts of this clonotype. This chain links TRBV6-4 with TRBJ1-1; possibly TRBD1 for D (6 bases). Per germline, CDR1 MRHNA and CDR2 SNTAGT. V dropped 4 bases and J dropped 5 bases, with 11 bases sitting between them. The CDR3 has 13 amino acids. CDR3 loop: CASSVRGGTEAFF. The DNA for the CDR3 is TGTGCCAGCAGTGTCAGGGGAGGAACTGAAGCTTTCTTT.